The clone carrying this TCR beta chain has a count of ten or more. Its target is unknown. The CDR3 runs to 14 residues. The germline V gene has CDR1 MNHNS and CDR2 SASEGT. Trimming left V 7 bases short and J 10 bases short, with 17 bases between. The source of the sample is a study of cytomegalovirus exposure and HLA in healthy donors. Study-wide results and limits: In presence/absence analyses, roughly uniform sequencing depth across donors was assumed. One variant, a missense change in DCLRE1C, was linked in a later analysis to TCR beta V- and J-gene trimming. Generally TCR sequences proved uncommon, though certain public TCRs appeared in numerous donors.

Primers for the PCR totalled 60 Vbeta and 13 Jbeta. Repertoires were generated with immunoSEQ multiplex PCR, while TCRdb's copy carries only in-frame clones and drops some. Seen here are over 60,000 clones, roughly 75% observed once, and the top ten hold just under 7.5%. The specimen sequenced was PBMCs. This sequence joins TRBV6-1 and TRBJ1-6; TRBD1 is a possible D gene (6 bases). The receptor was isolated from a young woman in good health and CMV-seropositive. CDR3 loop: CASKAGTKGSPLHF. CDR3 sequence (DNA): TGTGCCAGCAAGGCCGGGACAAAGGGGTCACCCCTCCACTTT.